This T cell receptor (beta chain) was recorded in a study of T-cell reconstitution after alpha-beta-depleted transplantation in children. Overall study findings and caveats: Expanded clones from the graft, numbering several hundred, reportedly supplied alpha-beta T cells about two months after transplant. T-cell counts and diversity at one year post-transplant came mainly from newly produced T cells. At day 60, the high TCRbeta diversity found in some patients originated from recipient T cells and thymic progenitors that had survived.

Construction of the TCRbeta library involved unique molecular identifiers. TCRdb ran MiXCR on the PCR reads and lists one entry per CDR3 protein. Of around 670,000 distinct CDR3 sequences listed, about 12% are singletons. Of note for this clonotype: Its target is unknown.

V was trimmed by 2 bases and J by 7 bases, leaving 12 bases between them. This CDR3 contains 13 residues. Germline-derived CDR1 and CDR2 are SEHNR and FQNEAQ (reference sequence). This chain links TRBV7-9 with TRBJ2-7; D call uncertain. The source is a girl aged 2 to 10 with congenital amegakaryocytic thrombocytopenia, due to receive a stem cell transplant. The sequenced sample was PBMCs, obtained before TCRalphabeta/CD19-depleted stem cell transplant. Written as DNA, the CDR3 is TGTGCCAGCAGCTTAATTCAGGCGCCAGAGCAGTACTTC. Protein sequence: CASSLIQAPEQYF.